Following are 23 T cell receptor beta chains from one sample sequenced in a study of a mutant IDH1 vaccine in newly diagnosed glioma. For these TCRs, the target antigens are not known. Time point described: week 23, last vaccination. In the vaccine, a single dose held 300 ug of the mutant IDH1 20-mer peptide, along with topical imiquimod. Only in-frame clones appear in the TCRdb table, and some are missing; sequencing was by immunoSEQ multiplex PCR. The data show 26,000 or so clones, roughly 85% seen once. This specimen was PBMCs, taken from a glioma patient whose treatment included an IDH1 peptide vaccine. These receptors were obtained from a woman aged 25-40 years with glioma.

The chain joins TRBV29-1 to TRBJ2-2; D may be TRBD2 (6 bases). This CDR3 contains 16 residues. Germline CDR1 reads SQVTM; CDR2 reads ANQGSEA. The V and J ends lost 3 bases and 0 bases respectively, with 14 bases between them. The CDR3 nucleotides are TGCAGCGTTGACTGGAGGGGTAACGCGAACACCGGGGAGCTGTTTTTT. Translated: CSVDWRGNANTGELFF.

The chain combines TRBV5-1 with TRBJ2-7, with D unclear. This CDR3 has 13 amino acids. V lost 2 bases and J lost 2, with 8 bases in between. CDR1 and CDR2 (germline): SGHRS, YFSETQ. CDR3 protein: CASSFTVAYEQYF. The CDR3, as DNA: TGCGCCAGCAGCTTTACAGTGGCCTACGAGCAGTACTTC.

Here the CDR3 reads CASSITAGNERGETQYF. DNA of the CDR3: TGTGCCAGCAGCATCACAGCGGGGAACGAGAGGGGGGAGACCCAGTACTTC. The chain joins TRBV4-2 to TRBJ2-5, with a weak D call TRBD2 (7 bases). V was pared by 5 bases and J by 5 bases, with 24 bases between. The CDR3 has 17 amino acids. The germline CDR1 and CDR2 sequences are LGHNA and YNFKEQ.

The chain has TRBV2 and TRBJ1-1, with D unclear. The CDR3 loop spans 13 amino acids. The V end was cut by 2 bases, the J end by 2 bases, with 6 bases between. CDR1 is SNHLY, CDR2 FYNNEI, per germline. CDR3 protein: CASSEFPNTEAFF. The CDR3 nucleotides read TGTGCCAGCAGTGAATTTCCAAACACTGAAGCTTTCTTT.

The gene calls are TRBV4-2 and TRBJ2-7; D is undetermined. Trimming stripped 5 bases from V and 0 bases from J, with 11 bases between. The CDR3 totals 14 residues. CDR1 and CDR2 (germline): LGHNA, YNFKEQ. CDR3 bases: TGTGCCAGCAGCAACGAGGTTAGCTCCTACGAGCAGTACTTC. It encodes CASSNEVSSYEQYF.

This chain links TRBV5-1 with TRBJ1-1; the D gene is possibly TRBD1 (5 bases). The germline CDR1 and CDR2 sequences are SGHRS and YFSETQ. V lost 1 base, J lost 0 bases, and 10 bases lay in between. This CDR3 is built from 15 residues. The CDR3 is CASSLLAGLNTEAFF. CDR3 in DNA: TGCGCCAGCAGCTTGCTGGCAGGGCTGAACACTGAAGCTTTCTTT.

The rearrangement uses TRBV6-6 and TRBJ2-7, with TRBD1 matching 11 bases. The trim removed 1 base at V and 2 bases at J, leaving 1 base unmatched. The CDR3 length is 15 residues. CDR1 and CDR2 from the germline V gene are MNHNY and SVGAGI (reference sequence). The CDR3 here is CASSYWGQGAYEQYF. The CDR3 bases are TGTGCCAGCAGTTACTGGGGACAGGGGGCCTACGAGCAGTACTTC.

In this sample, this clone turned up a few times. The rearrangement joins TRBV25-1 to TRBJ1-6; no reliable D call. Between the trimmed V and J ends, which lost 3 bases and 8 bases, there was a span of 8 bases. The CDR3 extends over 13 amino acids. Germline values: CDR1 MGHDK, CDR2 SYGVNS. CDR3 sequence reads: CASSDRWDSPLHF. DNA for the CDR3: TGTGCCAGCAGTGACCGGTGGGATTCACCCCTCCACTTT.

The chain carries TRBV30 and TRBJ2-1, with D possibly TRBD2 on 5 matching bases. The CDR3 consists of 15 residues. V lost 4 bases and J 3 bases, leaving 16 bases between the germline ends. CDR1 GTSNPN and CDR2 SVGIG come from the germline V gene (reference sequence). In DNA form, the CDR3 reads TGTGCCTGGACAGATGACTACCGTCGCTACAATGAGCAGTTCTTC. Its translation: CAWTDDYRRYNEQFF.

CDR3 loop: CSVLKDSSGNTIYF. CDR3 nucleotides: TGCAGCGTTCTGAAGGATAGCTCTGGAAACACCATATATTTT. The chain employs TRBV29-1 and TRBJ1-3, with D hard to call. The CDR3 spans 14 residues. CDR1 and CDR2 (germline): SQVTM, ANQGSEA. The ends were cut back, 5 bases at V and 0 bases at J, with 11 bases in the middle.

This chain links TRBV9 with TRBJ2-1; D is possibly TRBD1 (6 bases). With 3 bases removed from V and 5 bases from J, the gap between germline ends came to 15 bases. Germline loops: CDR1 SGDLS, CDR2 YYNGEE. The CDR3 runs 15 residues. CDR3 coding DNA: TGTGCCAGCAGCGGAAGTGGGGGCTGGGACAATGAGCAGTTCTTC. Its protein product is CASSGSGGWDNEQFF.

This clone is deemed medium-sized. The chain employs TRBV27 and TRBJ2-5; the match to TRBD1 covers 8 bases. V shed 8 bases and J 5 bases; nucleotides not matched to a gene: 10. Germline V gives CDR1 MNHEY, CDR2 SMNVEV (reference sequence). The CDR3 loop spans 14 amino acids. The CDR3 loop is CASGHADRAETQYF. The DNA of the CDR3 is TGTGCCAGCGGACACGCGGACAGGGCCGAGACCCAGTACTTC.

The V call is TRBV6-1, the J call TRBJ1-1; D uncertain. The CDR3 contains 13 residues. V gave up 6 bases and J gave up 1 base, with 9 bases separating them. The germline CDR1 and CDR2 sequences are MNHNS and SASEGT. The CDR3 bases are TGTGCCAGCAGGGCCCGGGGGAACACTGAAGCTTTCTTT. Protein: CASRARGNTEAFF.

The V and J genes are TRBV7-2 and TRBJ2-6; 7 nucleotides agree with TRBD1. V gave up 6 bases and J gave up 2 bases; unmatched junction bases: 4. The CDR3 runs 15 residues. Germline V gene data show CDR1 as SGHTA and CDR2 as FQGNSA. For the CDR3, the DNA is TGTGCCAGCAGGGAAGGGGGCGCTGGGGCCAACGTCCTGACTTTC. Translated: CASREGGAGANVLTF.

This chain connects TRBV6-5 to TRBJ2-7; D could derive from TRBD1 or TRBD2 (5 bases each). CDR3 length: 15 residues. CDR1 and CDR2 from the germline V gene are MNHEY and SVGAGI. V was cut by 6 bases and J by 0 bases, with 15 bases left in between. The CDR3 sequence: CASSPGRGSSYEQYF. CDR3 sequence (DNA): TGTGCCAGCAGCCCGGGACGTGGGAGCTCCTACGAGCAGTACTTC.

The chain combines TRBV27 with TRBJ1-5, with D uncertain. The CDR3 has 13 residues. From germline, CDR1 is MNHEY and CDR2 SMNVEV (reference sequence). Trimming took 6 bases from V and 0 from J, leaving 6 bases between them. The CDR3 here is CASRAYSNQPQHF. The CDR3 DNA reads TGTGCCAGCAGGGCCTATAGCAATCAGCCCCAGCATTTT.

This chain uses TRBV6-1 with TRBJ1-1; the D gene is possibly TRBD1 (5 bases). Germline values: CDR1 MNHNS, CDR2 SASEGT. The CDR3 contains 15 residues. Between the trimmed V and J ends, which lost 3 bases and 5 bases, there was a span of 16 bases. CDR3 in amino acids: CASSDPGEGKTEAFF. The DNA of the CDR3 is TGTGCCAGCAGTGATCCGGGGGAGGGGAAAACTGAAGCTTTCTTT.

The V call is TRBV14, the J call TRBJ1-2; tentatively, D is TRBD1 (5 bases). V lost 3 bases to trimming and J lost 1 base, with 9 bases between them. In germline, CDR1 is SGHDN, CDR2 FVKESK. The CDR3 extends over 14 amino acids. The chain's CDR3 is CASSQRDGNYGYTF. CDR3 DNA sequence: TGTGCCAGCAGCCAGAGGGACGGTAACTATGGCTACACCTTC.

This clone has a handful of counts. The chain employs TRBV14 and TRBJ2-5, with D possibly being TRBD1 or TRBD2 (5 bases each). Germline CDR1 SGHDN, CDR2 FVKESK. The V end lost 6 bases, the J end lost 7 bases, and 15 bases lay between the germline ends. CDR3 length: 13 amino acids. The CDR3 nucleotides are TGTGCCAGCAGTCCGTTTCAGGGAGCGACCCAGTACTTC. It is translated as CASSPFQGATQYF.

This rearrangement joins TRBV5-1 to TRBJ1-1; tentatively, D is TRBD1 (6 bases). Trimming stripped 4 bases from V and 3 bases from J, with 7 bases between. Germline-derived CDR1 and CDR2 are SGHRS and YFSETQ. The length of the CDR3 is 12 residues. Here the CDR3 reads CASSKGDTEAFF. CDR3 DNA: TGCGCCAGCAGCAAGGGGGACACTGAAGCTTTCTTT.

The chain is built from TRBV4-1 and TRBJ1-2, with a weak D call TRBD1 (5 bases). The germline CDR1 and CDR2 sequences are MGHRA and YSYEKL. Between the trimmed V and J ends, which lost 0 bases and 4 bases, there was a span of 15 bases. This CDR3 has 16 residues. The CDR3 DNA sequence: TGCGCCAGCAGCCAAGATTGGCAGGGAGGAAGCTATGGCTACACCTTC. Its translation is CASSQDWQGGSYGYTF.

The V and J genes are TRBV29-1 and TRBJ1-1, with D possibly matching TRBD1 (6 bases). The CDR3 length is 14 residues. The V gene's germline CDR1 is SQVTM and CDR2 ANQGSEA. With 5 bases removed from V and 5 bases from J, the gap between germline ends came to 18 bases. CDR3 region: CSVTSGTRGTEAFF. Here the CDR3 DNA reads TGCAGCGTTACCTCCGGGACAAGGGGTACTGAAGCTTTCTTT.

This clone was picked up one time. The chain recombines TRBV29-1 with TRBJ1-5; D call uncertain. In germline, CDR1 is SQVTM, CDR2 ANQGSEA. The CDR3 sequence is 15 residues long. The V end lost 4 bases, the J end lost 2 bases, and 15 bases lay between the germline ends. CDR3 sequence reads: CSVVLTGLGNQPQHF. The DNA for the CDR3 is TGCAGCGTTGTGCTGACCGGCTTGGGCAATCAGCCCCAGCATTTT.